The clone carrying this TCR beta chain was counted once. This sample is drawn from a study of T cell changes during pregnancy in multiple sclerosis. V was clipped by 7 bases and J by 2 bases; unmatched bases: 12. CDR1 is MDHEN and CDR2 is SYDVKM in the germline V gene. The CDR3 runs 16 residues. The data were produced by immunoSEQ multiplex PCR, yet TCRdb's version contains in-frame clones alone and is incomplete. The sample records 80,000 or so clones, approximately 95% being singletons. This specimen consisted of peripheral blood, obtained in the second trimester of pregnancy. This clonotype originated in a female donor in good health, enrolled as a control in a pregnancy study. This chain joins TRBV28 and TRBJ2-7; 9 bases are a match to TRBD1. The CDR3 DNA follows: TGTGCCAGCACTACCATCGGGACAGGGAAAGCCTACGAGCAGTACTTC. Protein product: CASTTIGTGKAYEQYF.